Listed here are 3 T cell receptor beta chains from one sample, sequenced in a study of CD8+CD57+ T cells in acquired aplastic anemia. Patients selected for sequencing had displayed CD8+CD57+ cell expansion by flow cytometry. Genomic DNA acted as the template from which TCR beta VDJ combination and CDR3 sequence profiling were carried out. From the reads, TCRdb called clonotypes with MiXCR, one entry per CDR3 protein. The table shows about 170,000 distinct CDR3 sequences, with more than 45% occurring only once. The sample consisted of sorted CD4+, CD8+, or CD8+CD57+ T cells (not recorded which) from PBMCs. The receptor source for this set is a human donor with aplastic anemia.

The chain recombines TRBV5-1 with TRBJ2-5; TRBD1 aligns across 10 bases. J lost 3 bases, V lost 0 bases, and 2 bases had no gene match. This CDR3 comprises 15 residues. The germline gives CDR1 SGHRS, CDR2 YFSETQ. Here the CDR3 reads CASSLVGTGEETQYF. The CDR3 nucleotides are TGCGCCAGCAGCTTGGTCGGGACAGGGGAAGAGACCCAGTACTTC.

This clonotype was seen just once. The chain combines TRBV9 with TRBJ1-2, with 7 bases lining up with TRBD1. The J segment lost 2 bases and the V segment lost 3 bases, leaving 7 bases of the junction unmatched. The germline V gene has CDR1 SGDLS and CDR2 YYNGEE. The CDR3 extends over 15 amino acids. The CDR3 DNA reads as TGTGCCAGCAGCGGTAGACAGGGCGAAAACTATGGCTACACCTTC. Translating gives CASSGRQGENYGYTF.

As concerns this clonotype: A much larger clone sits a single nucleotide away, making a read error possible. The chain joins TRBV9 to TRBJ1-1; a possible D gene is TRBD1 (6 bases). From germline, CDR1 is SGDLS and CDR2 YYNGEE. The CDR3 runs to 17 residues. In nucleotides, the CDR3 is TGTGCCAGCAGCCTCCGAATGGGGGGGGCGGGGAACACTGAAGCTTGCTTT. It specifies CASSLRMGGAGNTEACF.